These 27 T cell receptor beta chains share one sample of origin, sequenced in a study of spatial heterogeneity in lung cancer. The time point here: blood at routine non-recurrence follow-up after resection. No cells were sorted before sequencing. The whole RNA sequenced was extracted from tumor, nontumor lung or frozen PBMC. MiXCR was run by TCRdb on the 5' RACE reads, yielding one entry per CDR3 protein. The sample has about 120,000 distinct CDR3 sequences, roughly an eighth seen once. The material sequenced was PBMCs, taken at follow-up. All receptors come from a male donor with early-stage non-small cell lung cancer.

Ten or more counts support this clonotype. The gene calls are TRBV24-1 and TRBJ2-7; no definite D call. V lost 3 bases, J lost 3 bases, and 11 bases lay in between. Germline assignment: CDR1 KGHDR and CDR2 SFDVKD. The CDR3 runs to 14 residues. CDR3 loop: CATSDPVAGYEQYF. In DNA form, the CDR3 reads TGTGCCACCAGTGATCCCGTGGCAGGCTACGAGCAGTACTTC.

The chain carries TRBV5-1 and TRBJ1-2, with D unclear. CDR3 length: 15 amino acids. The V gene lost 4 bases and the J gene lost 4 bases, with 17 bases spanning the gap. Germline CDR1 SGHRS, CDR2 YFSETQ. The CDR3 nucleotides read TGCGCCAGCAGCACCGACCCCATCGCAGCCTATGGCTACACCTTC. It translates to CASSTDPIAAYGYTF.

The chain uses TRBV20-1 and TRBJ2-3; 7 nucleotides match TRBD2. Germline CDR1 DFQATT, CDR2 SNEGSKA (reference sequence). After removal of 5 bases from V and 6 bases from J, the junction contained 11 bases not matched to a gene. There are 14 residues in the CDR3. The CDR3: CSARLGGGGDTQYF. CDR3 sequence (DNA): TGCAGTGCTCGATTAGGCGGGGGAGGCGATACGCAGTATTTT.

In this sample, this clonotype turned up a few times. The chain couples TRBV18 to TRBJ1-6; TRBD1 agrees at 9 bases. V trimming: 6 bases; J trimming: 1 base; junction bases outside the gene matches: 7. CDR3 size: 17 residues. Germline CDR1 is KGHSH and CDR2 is LQKENI. Written as DNA, the CDR3 is TGTGCCAGCTCCCTGACAGGGGGAAAATCCTATAATTCACCCCTCCACTTT. Its translation is CASSLTGGKSYNSPLHF.

A few counts support this clonotype. The gene calls are TRBV5-4 and TRBJ2-5, with TRBD1 matching over 7 bases. Germline V gene data show CDR1 as SGHNT and CDR2 as YYREEE (reference sequence). The CDR3 covers 14 residues. V was clipped by 5 bases and J by 2 bases; unmatched bases: 6. CDR3 residues: CASRPGQQQETQYF. For the CDR3, the DNA is TGTGCCAGCAGGCCGGGACAGCAACAAGAGACCCAGTACTTC.

This clonotype has only a few counts. The CDR3 nucleotides read TGCAGTGCATCAGACAGTTTGAATGGCTACACCTTC. It encodes CSASDSLNGYTF. The rearrangement links TRBV20-1 to TRBJ1-2; D might be TRBD1 (5 bases). V lost 6 bases, J lost 6 bases, and 14 bases lay in between. CDR3 length equals 12 residues. Germline V gene data show CDR1 as DFQATT and CDR2 as SNEGSKA (reference sequence).

The table lists this clonotype with many counts. V usage is TRBV9 and J usage is TRBJ2-3, with D perhaps assigned TRBD1 or TRBD2 (5 bases each). The ends were cut back, 4 bases at V and 6 bases at J, with 21 bases in the middle. Germline-derived CDR1 and CDR2 are SGDLS and YYNGEE. CDR3 size: 16 residues. The CDR3 DNA sequence: TGTGCCAGCAGCCCCGCTGGGGGAGCGGAAGGGGATACGCAGTATTTT. Protein sequence: CASSPAGGAEGDTQYF.

This rearrangement joins TRBV5-1 to TRBJ1-5; TRBD1 aligns across 12 bases. V lost 4 bases and J lost 0; bases outside the gene matches: 5. Per germline, CDR1 SGHRS and CDR2 YFSETQ. There are 17 residues in the CDR3. CDR3 amino acids: CASSPGTGGTSNQPQHF. CDR3 bases: TGCGCCAGCAGCCCCGGGACAGGGGGCACTAGCAATCAGCCCCAGCATTTT.

The chain carries TRBV7-9 and TRBJ2-7, with D unclear. CDR1 is SEHNR, CDR2 FQNEAQ, per germline (reference sequence). V gave up 3 bases and J gave up 2 bases, with 11 bases separating them. The CDR3 is made up of 14 amino acids. The CDR3 reads CASSLVGRPYEQYF. CDR3 nucleotide sequence: TGTGCCAGCAGCTTGGTAGGACGGCCCTACGAGCAGTACTTC.

This chain uses TRBV20-1 with TRBJ1-2, with D perhaps matching TRBD1 (5 bases). CDR3 length: 15 amino acids. Trimming stripped 3 bases from V and 3 bases from J, with 17 bases between. Germline CDR1 and CDR2: DFQATT and SNEGSKA (reference sequence). As DNA, the CDR3 is TGCAGTGCTAGTCAGCCCGGGGGAGGCTACTATGGCTACACCTTC. It specifies CSASQPGGGYYGYTF.

This clonotype was counted only a few times. V gene TRBV7-9 combines with J gene TRBJ1-2, with D tentatively TRBD1 (5 bases). The V gene's germline CDR1 is SEHNR and CDR2 FQNEAQ (reference sequence). The CDR3 is 14 amino acids. V lost 5 bases and J lost 2, with 12 bases in between. In DNA, the CDR3 is TGTGCCAGCAGCCCGCGGAGGGGAAACTATGGCTACACCTTC. It translates to CASSPRRGNYGYTF.

In its sample, this clonotype was seen many times. The V and J genes are TRBV4-1 and TRBJ2-3, with 7 bases fitting TRBD2. In germline, CDR1 is MGHRA, CDR2 YSYEKL. Germline trimming cut 2 bases from V and 4 bases from J; bases unmatched to any gene: 3. This CDR3 has 14 amino acids. The CDR3 DNA sequence: TGCGCCAGCAGCCAATGGGGGGGGTCAGATACGCAGTATTTT. Its translation is CASSQWGGSDTQYF.

This clonotype occurred many times. The V gene is TRBV9, the J gene TRBJ2-3, with 12 bases lining up with TRBD2. Germline V gives CDR1 SGDLS, CDR2 YYNGEE. Unmatched junction bases numbered 3, after V lost 3 bases and J lost 4 bases. The CDR3 covers 15 residues. The CDR3 DNA reads TGTGCCAGCAGCGCAGGACTAGCGGGGCCAGATACGCAGTATTTT. Residues: CASSAGLAGPDTQYF. The complete variable domain, with remaining parts taken from reference TRBV9 and TRBJ2-3, reads DSGVTQTPKHLITATGQRVTLRCSPRSGDLSVYWYQQSLDQGLQFLIQYYNGEERAKGNILERFSAQQFPDLHSELNLSSLELGDSALYFCASSAGLAGPDTQYFGPGTRLTVL.

Many counts were recorded for this clonotype. This sequence joins TRBV20-1 and TRBJ2-1; D remains ambiguous. CDR1 and CDR2 from the germline V gene are DFQATT and SNEGSKA (reference sequence). This CDR3 is built from 12 residues. V lost 6 bases to trimming and J lost 7 bases, with 13 bases between them. In DNA, the CDR3 is TGCAGTGCCCCGACAAGCGTGAATGAGCAGTTCTTC. Residues: CSAPTSVNEQFF.

This clonotype was detected only a few times. The gene calls are TRBV5-1 and TRBJ1-1; 7 bases match TRBD1. The length of the CDR3 is 14 residues. The junction had 2 bases not matched to a gene; V was cut back by 1 base and J by 2 bases. Germline V gives CDR1 SGHRS, CDR2 YFSETQ. The CDR3 region is CASSLWDSNTEAFF. DNA for the CDR3: TGCGCCAGCAGCTTGTGGGACAGTAACACTGAAGCTTTCTTT.

This sequence joins TRBV11-2 and TRBJ1-1; D ambiguous. The CDR3 is made up of 13 amino acids. V was pared by 1 base and J by 5 bases, with 8 bases between. Germline V gene data show CDR1 as SGHAT and CDR2 as FQNNGV. The chain's CDR3 is CASSLAWETEAFF. CDR3 in DNA: TGTGCCAGCAGCTTAGCCTGGGAAACTGAAGCTTTCTTT.

This clonotype was detected only a few times. This chain links TRBV4-1 with TRBJ2-2, with unresolved D. Germline V gene lookup returns CDR1 MGHRA and CDR2 YSYEKL. There are 17 residues in the CDR3. With 0 bases removed from V and 1 base from J, the gap between germline ends came to 12 bases. CDR3 coding DNA: TGCGCCAGCAGCCAAGAAGGGCACAGACGGAACACCGGGGAGCTGTTTTTT. Its translation is CASSQEGHRRNTGELFF.

This clonotype was seen a few times. The gene calls are TRBV27 and TRBJ2-3; a weak D match, TRBD2 (6 bases). CDR1 and CDR2 from the germline V gene are MNHEY and SMNVEV (reference sequence). The CDR3 has 15 amino acids. Trimming cost V 6 bases and J 8 bases, with 21 bases left between them. The DNA of the CDR3 is TGTGCCAGCAGGCCCGGGAGTTTGGGGCAAGGTACGCAGTATTTT. Translated: CASRPGSLGQGTQYF.

The chain links TRBV2 to TRBJ2-7; D tentatively reads TRBD1 or TRBD2 (5 bases each). Germline V CDR1 and CDR2: SNHLY, FYNNEI. V lost 6 bases and J lost 2, with 20 bases in between. This CDR3 region has 16 residues. This CDR3 is CASSGGYRDPTYEQYF. CDR3 DNA sequence: TGTGCCAGCAGCGGTGGATACCGGGACCCTACCTACGAGCAGTACTTC.

The CDR3 sequence is CASSPRQGSYGYTF. The CDR3 DNA sequence: TGTGCCAGCAGTCCCCGACAGGGCTCCTATGGCTACACCTTC. The chain recombines TRBV6-6 with TRBJ1-2, with 7 nucleotides matching TRBD1. Germline assignment: CDR1 MNHNY and CDR2 SVGAGI (reference sequence). Losses at the gene ends were 5 bases for V and 4 bases for J; bases not matched to a gene: 7. This CDR3 contains 14 residues.

In its sample, this clonotype was seen a few times. This chain joins TRBV5-6 and TRBJ1-1; D gene unclear. The CDR3 spans 13 residues. Germline-derived CDR1 and CDR2 are SGHDT and YYEEEE. The V end was cut by 2 bases, the J end by 6 bases, with 11 bases between. CDR3 DNA: TGTGCCAGCAGCTTTAGGGCTATCGCTGAAGCTTTCTTT. This codes for CASSFRAIAEAFF.

This clonotype was detected only a few times. The genes are TRBV6-6 and TRBJ1-1; D remains unclear. CDR1 MNHNY and CDR2 SVGAGI come from the germline V gene (reference sequence). The CDR3 is 14 amino acids. Deletions cut 7 bases from V and 0 bases from J, with 12 bases between. The CDR3, as DNA: TGTGCCAGCATTTTGCGGAGAATGAACACTGAAGCTTTCTTT. Protein product: CASILRRMNTEAFF.

Many counts were recorded for this clonotype. This rearrangement joins TRBV6-2 or TRBV6-3 to TRBJ2-7; 9 bases line up with TRBD2. J was trimmed by 5 bases and V by 0 bases; bases with no gene match: 2. From germline, CDR1 is MNHEY and CDR2 SVGEGT. The CDR3 length is 14 residues. CDR3 DNA sequence: TGTGCCAGCAGTTACTCGGGACTAGCCGACGAGCAGTACTTC. Protein: CASSYSGLADEQYF.

This sequence joins TRBV28 and TRBJ1-2, with 10 bases that match TRBD1. V was pared by 5 bases and J by 4 bases, with 10 bases of the junction left unmatched. Germline assignment: CDR1 MDHEN and CDR2 SYDVKM. This CDR3 has 16 residues. The DNA of the CDR3 is TGTGCCAGCAGTCTCGGGACAGGGGATGATGGCTATGGCTACACCTTC. It is translated as CASSLGTGDDGYGYTF.

The genes are TRBV29-1 and TRBJ2-3; TRBD1 agrees at 11 bases. The ends lost 3 bases at V and 3 bases at J; junction bases unmatched: 8. The CDR3 is 16 residues long. Germline V lookup: CDR1 SQVTM, CDR2 ANQGSEA. The chain's CDR3 is CSVEDRGRRRTDTQYF. Here the CDR3 DNA reads TGCAGCGTTGAGGACAGGGGGCGCCGCAGGACAGATACGCAGTATTTT.

This clonotype showed up just a few times. This sequence joins TRBV18 and TRBJ1-6; no firm D call. Germline V gene lookup returns CDR1 KGHSH and CDR2 LQKENI. This CDR3 has 16 residues. The V end lost 5 bases, the J end lost 7 bases, and 18 bases lay between the germline ends. CDR3 DNA sequence: TGTGCCAGCTCAACCGGATCATTCTTGAGGAATTCACCCCTCCACTTT. Translating gives CASSTGSFLRNSPLHF.

A few counts support this clonotype. The chain links TRBV28 to TRBJ1-1, with no clear D. The CDR3 extends over 13 amino acids. In germline, CDR1 is MDHEN, CDR2 SYDVKM. V lost 6 bases to trimming and J lost 0 bases, with 8 bases between them. The CDR3 here is CASRTRMNTEAFF. The CDR3, as DNA: TGTGCCAGCAGAACTCGCATGAACACTGAAGCTTTCTTT.